This entry describes one T cell receptor beta chain. The sample is drawn from a study of blood T cell repertoires in COVID-19. Looked up from germline, CDR1 is SGHAT and CDR2 is FQNNGV. The ends lost 5 bases at V and 3 bases at J; junction bases unmatched: 11. The CDR3 extends over 17 amino acids. Repertoires were generated with immunoSEQ multiplex PCR, while TCRdb's copy carries only in-frame clones and drops some. The sample holds 250,000 to 300,000 clones, 89% seen once. The J gene is TRBJ1-1, the V gene TRBV11-2; 11 bases line up with TRBD1. Sequences were obtained from peripheral blood. The TCR comes from a man between 50 and 59 years old with acute or convalescent COVID-19. Written as DNA, the CDR3 is TGTGCCAGCAGCATTACCGCCGGGACAGGGGGGTACACTGAAGCTTTCTTT. Its translation: CASSITAGTGGYTEAFF.